This entry lists 25 T cell receptor beta chains sequenced from one sample in a study of technical replicates of blood from several donors. Profiling relied on immunoSEQ multiplex PCR, and the TCRdb table lists in-frame clones only, not all of them. The table includes 95,000 to 100,000 clones, 90% to 97% detected once. Sequencing was performed on T cells isolated from PBMCs. The receptor set was obtained from a human donor in good health.

The chain carries TRBV7-8 and TRBJ2-7; 9 bases line up with TRBD1. Germline V gene lookup returns CDR1 SGHVS and CDR2 FQNEAQ. Trimming cost V 1 base and J 3 bases; bases outside gene matches: 4. The CDR3 sequence is 15 residues long. CDR3 nucleotide sequence: TGTGCCAGCAGCTTAGGTACAGGGGGCAGCTACGAGCAGTACTTC. It yields the protein CASSLGTGGSYEQYF.

This chain joins TRBV7-9 and TRBJ2-1, with TRBD1 as a possible D gene (6 bases). There are 14 residues in the CDR3. CDR1 and CDR2 from the germline V gene are SEHNR and FQNEAQ (reference sequence). V lost 1 base and J 5 bases, leaving 9 bases between the germline ends. CDR3: CASSLGSGDNEQFF. The CDR3 nucleotides read TGTGCCAGCAGCTTAGGTTCAGGGGACAATGAGCAGTTCTTC.

V is TRBV5-4 and J is TRBJ2-1; D might be TRBD1 (5 bases). Trimming took off 1 base at V and 5 bases at J, with 13 bases between the two ends. CDR1 and CDR2 from the germline V gene are SGHNT and YYREEE (reference sequence). CDR3 length: 15 amino acids. CDR3 amino acids: CASSLSSTVNNEQFF. CDR3 in DNA: TGTGCCAGCAGCTTGTCTTCGACAGTTAACAATGAGCAGTTCTTC.

The genes are TRBV7-8 and TRBJ2-1, with 9 positions matching TRBD1. Trimming removed 5 bases from V and 7 bases from J; junction bases left unmatched: 3. This CDR3 is 13 amino acids long. The germline V gene encodes CDR1 SGHVS and CDR2 FQNEAQ. This chain's CDR3 is CASSHDRGNEQFF. DNA for the CDR3: TGTGCCAGCAGCCATGACAGGGGGAATGAGCAGTTCTTC.

V is TRBV13 and J is TRBJ2-5, with D uncertain. The CDR3 covers 14 residues. V lost 0 bases and J 1 base, leaving 6 bases between the germline ends. Germline V gene data show CDR1 as PRHDT and CDR2 as FYEKMQ (reference sequence). The CDR3 spells CASSLGQVQETQYF. The CDR3 coding sequence is TGTGCCAGCAGCTTAGGACAAGTCCAAGAGACCCAGTACTTC.

The chain has TRBV10-2 and TRBJ1-3, with D possibly being TRBD1 (5 bases). This CDR3 spans 15 amino acids. Trimming took off 8 bases at V and 3 bases at J, with 17 bases between the two ends. The germline V gene has CDR1 WSHSY and CDR2 SAAADI. CDR3 region: CASSEIGGLGNTIYF. DNA for the CDR3: TGCGCCAGCTCCGAAATCGGGGGACTTGGAAACACCATATATTTT.

This chain joins TRBV19 and TRBJ2-1, with 11 bases matching TRBD2. J was trimmed by 5 bases and V by 6 bases; bases with no gene match: 12. CDR3 size: 17 residues. Germline V lookup: CDR1 LNHDA, CDR2 SQIVND (reference sequence). The CDR3 sequence: CASRQTPGLAANNEQFF. DNA of the CDR3: TGTGCCAGTAGACAGACTCCGGGACTAGCGGCAAACAATGAGCAGTTCTTC.

The genes are TRBV9 and TRBJ2-7; possible D gene TRBD2, 7 bases. This CDR3 comprises 15 residues. Germline CDR1 SGDLS, CDR2 YYNGEE. Trimming removed 4 bases from V and 5 bases from J, with 19 bases in between. CDR3 amino acids: CASSPRGAGQNEQYF. The CDR3, as DNA: TGTGCCAGCAGCCCCCGGGGGGCGGGGCAAAACGAGCAGTACTTC.

The rearrangement links TRBV4-2 to TRBJ2-1, with a possible D match to TRBD2 (5 bases). Trimming took 4 bases from V and 5 from J, leaving 18 bases between them. Germline values: CDR1 LGHNA, CDR2 YNFKEQ. The CDR3 is 16 amino acids. The CDR3 bases are TGTGCCAGCAGCCTCCCCGGAGGCGGACCGAACAATGAGCAGTTCTTC. Encoded protein: CASSLPGGGPNNEQFF.

This chain uses TRBV14 with TRBJ2-1; maybe TRBD2 (5 bases). This CDR3 contains 16 residues. The germline V and J ends were trimmed by 6 bases and 0 bases, with 15 bases remaining between them. Looked up from germline, CDR1 is SGHDN and CDR2 is FVKESK. CDR3 DNA sequence: TGTGCCAGCAGGCCAAGGACTGGAAGCTCCTACAATGAGCAGTTCTTC. It codes for CASRPRTGSSYNEQFF.

Here the CDR3 reads CASYSGTGEETQYF. The CDR3 bases are TGTGCCAGCTATTCCGGGACAGGGGAAGAGACCCAGTACTTC. The chain recombines TRBV28 with TRBJ2-5; 10 positions match TRBD1. Unmatched junction bases numbered 6, after V lost 8 bases and J lost 3 bases. The V gene's germline CDR1 is MDHEN and CDR2 SYDVKM. CDR3 length: 14 residues.

In its sample, this clone was seen once. This chain connects TRBV11-3 to TRBJ1-1; the D gene is possibly TRBD1 (5 bases). Germline CDR1 is SGHNT and CDR2 is YENEEA. The CDR3 is 15 amino acids. The V end lost 5 bases, the J end lost 8 bases, and 21 bases lay between the germline ends. The CDR3 protein is CASSPTEAGRFEAFF. Written as DNA, the CDR3 is TGTGCCAGCAGCCCCACGGAGGCGGGGCGGTTCGAAGCTTTCTTT.

The rearrangement uses TRBV7-9 and TRBJ2-2; perhaps TRBD1 as D (5 bases). V lost 5 bases to trimming and J lost 6 bases, with 16 bases between them. CDR1 SEHNR and CDR2 FQNEAQ come from the germline V gene (reference sequence). The CDR3 is 15 amino acids. The CDR3 DNA reads as TGTGCCAGCAGCAACGGGCAGGGTCTACCCGGGGAGCTGTTTTTT. The encoded protein is CASSNGQGLPGELFF.

The V call is TRBV7-9, the J call TRBJ1-4; perhaps TRBD1 as D (5 bases). This CDR3 is built from 14 residues. Between the trimmed V and J ends, which lost 5 bases and 3 bases, there was a span of 10 bases. CDR1 and CDR2 (germline): SEHNR, FQNEAQ (reference sequence). DNA for the CDR3: TGTGCCAGCAGCGCACAGGCAGCTAATGAAAAACTGTTTTTT. It codes for CASSAQAANEKLFF.

As DNA, the CDR3 is TGTGCCAGCAGCTTACCCTCTAGCGGTAGCTCCTACAATGAGCAGTTCTTC. Its translation is CASSLPSSGSSYNEQFF. The genes are TRBV7-2 and TRBJ2-1, with 7 bases identical to TRBD2. Losses at the gene ends were 2 bases for V and 0 bases for J; bases not matched to a gene: 7. The germline V gene has CDR1 SGHTA and CDR2 FQGNSA. The CDR3 is 17 amino acids.

The V and J genes are TRBV5-4 and TRBJ2-2, with D maybe TRBD1 (6 bases). The CDR3 is 15 amino acids. CDR1 SGHNT and CDR2 YYREEE come from the germline V gene (reference sequence). Trimming left V 0 bases short and J 5 bases short, with 11 bases between. In DNA, the CDR3 is TGTGCCAGCAGCTTGGCAGGGGTGGAAACCGGGGAGCTGTTTTTT. As protein: CASSLAGVETGELFF.

The chain joins TRBV13 to TRBJ1-1; 9 bases fit TRBD1. This CDR3 comprises 12 residues. V lost 5 bases, J lost 7 bases, and 2 bases stayed unmatched. Looked up from germline, CDR1 is PRHDT and CDR2 is FYEKMQ (reference sequence). The CDR3 DNA reads TGTGCCAGCAGCCCGGGACAGGGTGAAGCTTTCTTT. This sequence encodes CASSPGQGEAFF. Filled out from reference TRBV13 and TRBJ1-1, the complete variable domain reads AAGVIQSPRHLIKEKRETATLKCYPIPRHDTVYWYQQGPGQDPQFLISFYEKMQSDKGSIPDRFSAQQFSDYHSELNMSSLELGDSALYFCASSPGQGEAFFGQGTRLTVV.

V gene TRBV7-9 combines with J gene TRBJ2-3; 9 positions match TRBD2. The CDR3 has 16 amino acids. V shed 1 base, J shed 2 bases, and the junction held 4 bases outside the gene matches. Germline V gives CDR1 SEHNR, CDR2 FQNEAQ (reference sequence). The CDR3 reads CASSLEGLALTDTQYF. The CDR3 coding sequence is TGTGCCAGCAGCTTAGAGGGACTAGCCCTCACAGATACGCAGTATTTT.

V is TRBV30 and J is TRBJ2-1; 7 bases are a match to TRBD2. From germline, CDR1 is GTSNPN and CDR2 SVGIG (reference sequence). The V gene end was trimmed by 3 bases and the J gene end by 2 bases; junction bases not matched to a gene: 7. The CDR3 runs 15 residues. The CDR3 sequence: CAWRSERGPYNEQFF. Written as DNA, the CDR3 is TGTGCCTGGAGGTCTGAGCGGGGTCCCTACAATGAGCAGTTCTTC.

This chain uses TRBV14 with TRBJ1-1; possible D gene TRBD1, 5 bases. Germline-derived CDR1 and CDR2 are SGHDN and FVKESK. V was pared by 0 bases and J by 2 bases, with 13 bases between. The CDR3 has 16 residues. The chain's CDR3 is CASSQDRGLYNTEAFF. CDR3 DNA sequence: TGTGCCAGCAGCCAAGATCGGGGACTTTATAACACTGAAGCTTTCTTT.

The chain recombines TRBV30 with TRBJ1-6; TRBD1 matches 9 bases. The CDR3 consists of 15 residues. V trimming: 2 bases; J trimming: 5 bases; junction bases outside the gene matches: 4. CDR1 and CDR2 from the germline V gene are GTSNPN and SVGIG (reference sequence). As DNA, the CDR3 is TGTGCCTGGAGTAAGTGGGACAGGGATAATTCACCCCTCCACTTT. This gives the protein CAWSKWDRDNSPLHF.

The rearrangement joins TRBV6-1 to TRBJ2-1; maybe TRBD2 (5 bases). The CDR3 is made up of 14 amino acids. CDR1 MNHNS and CDR2 SASEGT come from the germline V gene. The V end lost 4 bases, the J end lost 5 bases, and 12 bases lay between the germline ends. CDR3 nucleotides: TGTGCCAGCAGTGCGTATGTCGGGGACAATGAGCAGTTCTTC. This encodes CASSAYVGDNEQFF.

This chain joins TRBV11-2 and TRBJ1-3, with D tentatively TRBD1 (5 bases). V was pared by 5 bases and J by 4 bases, with 12 bases between. CDR3 length equals 14 residues. Germline values: CDR1 SGHAT, CDR2 FQNNGV. Here the CDR3 reads CASSQGLLGNTIYF. CDR3 DNA: TGTGCCAGCAGCCAGGGACTTTTGGGAAACACCATATATTTT.

In this sample, this clone turned up once. CDR3 nucleotides: TGCGCCAGCAGCCCCGGACAGGGTCCCAATGAGCAGTTCTTC. Encoded protein: CASSPGQGPNEQFF. This sequence joins TRBV5-1 and TRBJ2-1; 8 bases match TRBD1. CDR1 and CDR2 from the germline V gene are SGHRS and YFSETQ. V lost 4 bases to trimming and J lost 6 bases; unmatched junction nucleotides: 6. The CDR3 has 14 residues.

The V call is TRBV15, the J call TRBJ1-4, with D tentatively TRBD1 (5 bases). This CDR3 region has 15 residues. From germline, CDR1 is LNHNV and CDR2 YYDKDF (reference sequence). The ends were cut back, 0 bases at V and 10 bases at J, with 15 bases in the middle. This CDR3 is CATSRDRKGSGKLFF. CDR3 DNA: TGTGCCACCAGCAGAGATCGGAAGGGGTCTGGAAAACTGTTTTTT.